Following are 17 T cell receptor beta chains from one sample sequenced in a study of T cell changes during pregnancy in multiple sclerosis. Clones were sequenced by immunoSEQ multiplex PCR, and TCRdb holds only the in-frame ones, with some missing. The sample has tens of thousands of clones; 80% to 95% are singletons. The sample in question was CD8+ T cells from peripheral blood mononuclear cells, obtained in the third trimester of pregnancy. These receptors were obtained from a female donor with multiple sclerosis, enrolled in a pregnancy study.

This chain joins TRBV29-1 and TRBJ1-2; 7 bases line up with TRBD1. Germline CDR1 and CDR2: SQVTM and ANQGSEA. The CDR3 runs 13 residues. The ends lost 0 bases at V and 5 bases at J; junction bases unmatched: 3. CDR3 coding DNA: TGCAGCGTTGAAGATCTACAGGGGTATGGCTACACCTTC. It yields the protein CSVEDLQGYGYTF.

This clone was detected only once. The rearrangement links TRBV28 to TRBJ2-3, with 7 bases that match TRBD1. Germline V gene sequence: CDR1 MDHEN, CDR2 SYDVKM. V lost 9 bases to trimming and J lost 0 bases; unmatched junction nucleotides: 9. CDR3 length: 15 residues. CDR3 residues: CASRQGPTSTDTQYF. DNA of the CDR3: TGTGCCAGTCGACAGGGTCCAACTAGCACAGATACGCAGTATTTT.

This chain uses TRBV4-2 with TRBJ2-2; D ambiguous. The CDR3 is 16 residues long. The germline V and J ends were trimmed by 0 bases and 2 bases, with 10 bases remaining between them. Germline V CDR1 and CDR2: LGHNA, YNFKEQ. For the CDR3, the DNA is TGTGCCAGCAGCCAAGACCGACTGGCCAACACCGGGGAGCTGTTTTTT. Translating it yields CASSQDRLANTGELFF.

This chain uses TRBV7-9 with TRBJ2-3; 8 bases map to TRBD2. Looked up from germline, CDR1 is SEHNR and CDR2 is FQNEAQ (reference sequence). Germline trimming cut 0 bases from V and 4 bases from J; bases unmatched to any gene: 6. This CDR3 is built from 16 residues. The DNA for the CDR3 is TGTGCCAGCAGCTTAGCTGGAGCGGGAGTTGCAGATACGCAGTATTTT. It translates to CASSLAGAGVADTQYF.

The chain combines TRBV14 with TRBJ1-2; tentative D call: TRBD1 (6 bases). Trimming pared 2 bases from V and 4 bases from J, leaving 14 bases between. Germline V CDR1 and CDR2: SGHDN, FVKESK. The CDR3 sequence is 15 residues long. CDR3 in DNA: TGTGCCAGCAGCCAATACTCGGGACAAGTCTATGGCTACACCTTC. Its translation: CASSQYSGQVYGYTF.

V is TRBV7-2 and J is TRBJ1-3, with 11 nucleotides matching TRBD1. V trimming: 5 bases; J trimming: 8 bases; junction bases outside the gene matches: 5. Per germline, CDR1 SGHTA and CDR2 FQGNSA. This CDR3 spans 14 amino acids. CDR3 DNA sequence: TGTGCCAGCAGCCAATGGGACAGGGGGGACACCATATATTTT. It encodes CASSQWDRGDTIYF.

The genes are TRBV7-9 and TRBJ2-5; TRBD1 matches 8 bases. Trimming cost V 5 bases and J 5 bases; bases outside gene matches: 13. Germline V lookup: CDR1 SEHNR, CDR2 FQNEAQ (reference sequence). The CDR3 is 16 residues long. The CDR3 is CASSPKGQGALETQYF. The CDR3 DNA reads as TGTGCCAGCAGCCCCAAGGGGCAGGGGGCGCTTGAGACCCAGTACTTC.

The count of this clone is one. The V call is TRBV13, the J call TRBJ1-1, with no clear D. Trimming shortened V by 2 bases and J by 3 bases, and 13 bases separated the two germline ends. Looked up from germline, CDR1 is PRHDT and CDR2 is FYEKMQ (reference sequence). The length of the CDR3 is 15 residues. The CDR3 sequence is CASSLFLSADTEAFF. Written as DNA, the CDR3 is TGTGCCAGCAGCTTATTTCTAAGTGCGGACACTGAAGCTTTCTTT.

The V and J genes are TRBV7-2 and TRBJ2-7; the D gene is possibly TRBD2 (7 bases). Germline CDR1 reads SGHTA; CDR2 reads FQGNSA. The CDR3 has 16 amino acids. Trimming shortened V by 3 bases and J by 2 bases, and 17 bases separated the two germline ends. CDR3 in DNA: TGTGCCAGCAGCTTCGAGGGGGGGGGCTACACCTACGAGCAGTACTTC. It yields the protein CASSFEGGGYTYEQYF.

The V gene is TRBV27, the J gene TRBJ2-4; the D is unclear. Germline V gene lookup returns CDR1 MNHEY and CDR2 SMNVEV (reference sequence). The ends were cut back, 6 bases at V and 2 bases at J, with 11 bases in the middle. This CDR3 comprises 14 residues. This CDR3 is CASRPVESKNIQYF. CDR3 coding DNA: TGTGCCAGCAGGCCGGTGGAGTCCAAAAACATTCAGTACTTC.

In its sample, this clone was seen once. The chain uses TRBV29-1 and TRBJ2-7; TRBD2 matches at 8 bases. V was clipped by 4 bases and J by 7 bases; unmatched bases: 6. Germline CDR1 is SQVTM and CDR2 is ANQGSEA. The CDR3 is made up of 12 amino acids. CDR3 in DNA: TGCAGCGTTGCGAGGGCGGGAGGAGAGCAGTACTTC. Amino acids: CSVARAGGEQYF.

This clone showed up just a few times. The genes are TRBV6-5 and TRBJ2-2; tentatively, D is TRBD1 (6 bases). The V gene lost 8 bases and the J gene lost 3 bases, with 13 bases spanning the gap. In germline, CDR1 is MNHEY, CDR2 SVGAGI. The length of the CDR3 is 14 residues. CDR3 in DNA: TGTGCCAGCGATGAGGGGACACACACCGGGGAGCTGTTTTTT. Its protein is CASDEGTHTGELFF.

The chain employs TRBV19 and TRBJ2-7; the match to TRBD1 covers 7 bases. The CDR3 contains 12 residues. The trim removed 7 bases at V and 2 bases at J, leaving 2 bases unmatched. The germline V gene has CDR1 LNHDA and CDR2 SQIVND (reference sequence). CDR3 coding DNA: TGTGCCAGTACGGGACAGACCTACGAGCAGTACTTC. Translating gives CASTGQTYEQYF. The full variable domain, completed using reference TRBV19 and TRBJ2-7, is DGGITQSPKYLFRKEGQNVTLSCEQNLNHDAMYWYRQDPGQGLRLIYYSQIVNDFQKGDIAEGYSVSREKKESFPLTVTSAQKNPTAFYLCASTGQTYEQYFGPGTRLTVT.

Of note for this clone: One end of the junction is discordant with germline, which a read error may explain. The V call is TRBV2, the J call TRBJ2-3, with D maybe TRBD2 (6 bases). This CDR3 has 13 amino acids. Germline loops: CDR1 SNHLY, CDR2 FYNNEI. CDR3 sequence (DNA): TGTGCCAGCAGTGAAGCGGGGGGAGGCACGCGGTATTTT. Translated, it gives CASSEAGGGTRYF.

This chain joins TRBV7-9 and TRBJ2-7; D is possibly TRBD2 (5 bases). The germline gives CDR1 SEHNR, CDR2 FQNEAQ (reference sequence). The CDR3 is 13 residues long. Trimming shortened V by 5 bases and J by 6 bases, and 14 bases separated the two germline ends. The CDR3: CASSGEGPSEQYF. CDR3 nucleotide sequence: TGTGCCAGCAGCGGCGAGGGCCCTTCCGAGCAGTACTTC.

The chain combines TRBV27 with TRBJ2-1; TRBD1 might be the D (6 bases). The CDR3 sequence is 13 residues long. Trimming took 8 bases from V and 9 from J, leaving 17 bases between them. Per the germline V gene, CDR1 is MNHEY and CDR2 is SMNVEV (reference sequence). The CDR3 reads CASGLSRGGEQFF. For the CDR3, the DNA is TGTGCCAGCGGGCTTAGTCGAGGGGGTGAGCAGTTCTTC.

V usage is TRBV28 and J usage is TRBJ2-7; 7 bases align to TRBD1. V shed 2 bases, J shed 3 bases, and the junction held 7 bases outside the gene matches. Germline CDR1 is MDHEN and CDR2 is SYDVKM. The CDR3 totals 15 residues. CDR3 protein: CASSLTGQMDYEQYF. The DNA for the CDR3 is TGTGCCAGCAGTTTAACGGGACAGATGGACTACGAGCAGTACTTC.